The T cell receptor (beta chain) under discussion was sequenced for a study of cytomegalovirus exposure and HLA in healthy donors (dated by TCRdb to about 2017). For context, the study as a whole: The roughly 650 repertoires of the first cohort and the 95 to 150 validation repertoires were produced on the same platform, according to a later analysis. The study combined high-throughput TCR immunosequencing, statistical association of individual TCRs with disease status, and machine learning to predict cytomegalovirus infection status. The study aimed to test whether cataloging public T cell receptors could reveal signatures of past pathogen exposure. In addition to the first cohort of roughly 670 subjects, a separate validation cohort of approximately 110 different subjects was used. Study-wide findings and limitations: In both the original and validation cohorts, the classifier was reported to diagnose cytomegalovirus status with high specificity and sensitivity. Most TCR sequences were observed very rarely across donors, whereas some public TCRs were present in many individuals. A later analysis lacked HLA typing for the validation cohort, so it scored co-occurrence in that cohort across all 110 or so repertoires. The authors suggested that the approach could potentially be generalized to other disease states and immunological phenotypes. A total of about 180 TCR beta chains were listed by the study as associated with cytomegalovirus. Of the cluster scores, approximately 95% were above 0 in a later analysis, which found that TCRs clustered in the first cohort also tended to co-occur in the approximately 110 validation repertoires. Three of the identified cytomegalovirus-associated TCR beta chains were confirmed in vitro to be specific for cytomegalovirus antigens.

On this clone: Its antigen is currently not known. No base qualities exist here, and no much larger clone lies one base off it.

Preparation of the library involved the immunoSEQ multiplex PCR assay. Regarding the original processing steps: A statistical classification framework was developed to diagnose cytomegalovirus status using the catalog of TCR beta chain sequences. Sourced from immuneACCESS, this table was stored by TCRdb with only in-frame sequences that have V and J called. A share of the clones is absent; for the studies checked, an unresolved V gene accounts for under half, and the remainder has no known explanation. D and trimming were read from the DNA, whereas the V and J calls and clone size are those reported in that table. Present in this sample are over 80,000 clones, 85% of which were seen just once. 20% of the sample is held by the ten biggest clonotypes. The donors belonged to the validation cohort of about 120 subjects, which was separate from the approximately 680-subject first cohort. The CDR1 and CDR2 encoded by the germline V gene are MDHEN and SYDVKM. From the cysteine through the phenylalanine, the CDR3 covers 15 amino acids. The sequence is cut down to CDR3 DNA, 45 bases in frame from base 1. The germline V end is reduced by 6 bases and the J end by 3 bases; junction bases left unmatched: 7.

Recombination joined TRBV28 with TRBJ2-2; 7 central nucleotides agree with TRBD1. The sequence derives from a man younger than 35 in good health and CMV-seropositive. Sequenced: PBMCs. The nucleotide sequence is TGTGCCAGCAGACAACAGGGGAAATACACCGGGGAGCTGTTTTTT. It codes for CASRQQGKYTGELFF. Extended through the reference TRBV28 and TRBJ2-2 proteins, this CDR3 yields the full variable domain: DVKVTQSSRYLVKRTGEKVFLECVQDMDHENMFWYRQDPGLGLRLIYFSYDVKMKEKGDIPEGYSVSREKKERFSLILESASTNQTSMYLCASRQQGKYTGELFFGEGSRLTVL.